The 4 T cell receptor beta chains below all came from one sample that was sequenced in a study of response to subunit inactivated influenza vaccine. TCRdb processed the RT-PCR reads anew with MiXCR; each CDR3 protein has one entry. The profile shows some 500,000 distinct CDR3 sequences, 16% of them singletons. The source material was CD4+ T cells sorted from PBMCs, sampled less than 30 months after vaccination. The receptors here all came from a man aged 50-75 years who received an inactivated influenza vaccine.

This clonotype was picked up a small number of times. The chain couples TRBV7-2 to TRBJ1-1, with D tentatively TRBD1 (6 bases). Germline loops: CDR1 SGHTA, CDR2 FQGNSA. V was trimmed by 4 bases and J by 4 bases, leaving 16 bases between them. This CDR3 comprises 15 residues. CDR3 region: CASSYGGGWPTEAFF. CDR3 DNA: TGTGCCAGCAGCTATGGGGGCGGGTGGCCCACTGAAGCTTTCTTT.

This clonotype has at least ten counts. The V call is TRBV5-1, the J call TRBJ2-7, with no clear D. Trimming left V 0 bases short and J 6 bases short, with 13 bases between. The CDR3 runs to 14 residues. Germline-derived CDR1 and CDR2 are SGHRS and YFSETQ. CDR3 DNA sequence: TGCGCCAGCAGCTTGGCCTCAGGAGTTGGCGAGCAGTACTTC. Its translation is CASSLASGVGEQYF.

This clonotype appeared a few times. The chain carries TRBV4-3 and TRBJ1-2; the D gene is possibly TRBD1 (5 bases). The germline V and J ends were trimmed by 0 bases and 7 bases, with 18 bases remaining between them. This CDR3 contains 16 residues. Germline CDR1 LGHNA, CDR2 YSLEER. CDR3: CASSQDLGTKFGGYTF. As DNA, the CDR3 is TGCGCCAGCAGCCAAGATTTGGGGACGAAGTTTGGTGGCTACACCTTC.

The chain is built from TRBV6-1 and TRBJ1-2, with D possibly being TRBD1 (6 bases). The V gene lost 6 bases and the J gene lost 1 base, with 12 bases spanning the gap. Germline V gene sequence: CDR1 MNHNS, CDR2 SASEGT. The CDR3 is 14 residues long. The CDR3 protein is CASSRPDSNYGYTF. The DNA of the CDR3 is TGTGCCAGCAGCCGACCGGACAGTAACTATGGCTACACCTTC.